This TCR beta chain was obtained from a study of shared clonotypes between healthy human individuals. Findings of the study overall: Shared clonotypes: approximately 4.5% naive CD4, around 3.4% naive CD8, 2% to 2.5% memory CD4, 0.4% to 0.45% memory CD8.

To note about this clone: The antigen remains unidentified.

CD45RO-negative CD8 cells positively selected for CCR7 made up the naive population, which excluded terminally differentiated effector memory CD45RA+ cells. The assay used deep level. Profiling relied on immunoSEQ multiplex PCR, and the TCRdb table lists in-frame clones only, not all of them. The sample holds some 600,000 clones, 90% to 97% seen once. The clonotype was recovered from a woman aged 25-40 years in good health. The specimen sequenced was naive CD8+ T cells sorted from blood.

CDR3 nucleotide sequence: TGTGCCAGCAGCCCATCCAGAAGCGGGAATTCCTACGAGCAGTACTTC. Translation gives CASSPSRSGNSYEQYF. This rearrangement joins TRBV9 to TRBJ2-7, with TRBD2 matching over 7 bases. This CDR3 is built from 16 residues. Germline values: CDR1 SGDLS, CDR2 YYNGEE. V trimming: 4 bases; J trimming: 1 base; junction bases outside the gene matches: 11.